Sequencing of this T cell receptor beta chain was carried out in a study of shared clonotypes between healthy human individuals (dated by TCRdb to 2018 to 2020). Background on the whole study: The cohort comprised a couple of women and a few men aged 18 to 49 years. To increase sequencing depth and limit assay-specific biases, TCR repertoire library preparation and sequencing were carried out by different laboratories using diverse techniques. Between about 0.8 and 9.5 billion PBMCs per donor were obtained by leukapheresis. To estimate repertoire size and how much clonotypes are shared between individuals, the study performed deep sequencing of blood TCR repertoires from five healthy adults. Broader findings and caveats from the paper: The genetic and exposure-history diversity represented was limited by the small number of donors. Only blood was sampled, and tissue TCR repertoires likely differ from those in blood. Based on pairwise subsampling, the degree of clonotype sharing among donors was expected to be affected by sequencing depth.

Using the deep immunoSEQ assay, multiplex PCR amplified TCR CDR3 regions from genomic DNA. Extracted genomic DNA from each cell subset was distributed evenly across all wells of several immunoSEQ 96-well plates, and each plate was treated as a replicate. For unsorted PBMC, each replicate PCR was loaded with approximately 0.3 ug genomic DNA, equivalent to about 33,000 T cell genomes. Unsorted PBMC genomic DNA was sequenced across ten immunoSEQ deep assay plates. Purified libraries were measured with a Qubit 3.0 fluorometer, size-checked on a Bioanalyzer 2100, and measured again with the KAPA Library Quantification kit. Each immunoSEQ 96-well plate was sequenced on its own single-read 150-cycle Illumina NextSeq 550 flow cell. The authors' pipeline ran thus. The immunoSEQ output contained only junctional sequences without quality scores, so filtering could not match that applied to full-length reads. To assign V/J genes and CDR3, sequences were annotated against IMGT germline references using PyIR, a Python wrapper for IgBLAST v1.9. Reads were filtered out if the reads had weak V/J assignments (E-value above 1e-6), no CDR3, stop codons, out-of-frame junctions, or ambiguous translated residues. A V3J clonotype was defined by an identical inferred V gene, J gene, and CDR3 amino acid sequence. The percentage overlap between two repertoires was calculated by dividing the number of shared unique clonotypes by the size of the smaller repertoire. Three approaches were used to assess repertoire richness: RTK rarefaction, the Chao1 estimator, and Recon v2.1 estimates of unobserved clonotypes. TCRdb retrieved this table from immuneACCESS and kept in-frame rearrangements only. Not all clones are present; in checked studies, unresolved V genes account for under half, and no reason is known for the remainder. The V and J calls and clone size are taken from that table; D and trimming were inferred from the DNA. The sample table lists roughly 500,000 clones, about 82% of them with a count of one. 13% of the sample is in the top ten clones.

V was cut back by 2 bases and J by 0 bases, leaving a gap of 14 bases between them. CDR1 and CDR2 (SGHNT, YYREEE) derive from the germline V gene (reference sequence). Including the terminal cysteine and phenylalanine, the CDR3 comprises 16 residues. The only DNA kept is the CDR3, 48 bases in frame from the first base. Healthy HIV-negative adults with no recently reported acute infections or vaccinations were included as donors. Every donor was a Caucasian adult residing in Nashville, Tennessee, USA. For unsorted samples, tens of millions of PBMCs were counted and genomic DNA was extracted with the QIAamp DNA Blood Mini kit. After blood collection by leukapheresis, PBMCs were isolated using Ficoll-Histopaque density gradient centrifugation and then cryopreserved in the vapor phase of liquid nitrogen. Comments on this clone: Its cognate antigen has yet to be identified. There are no base qualities to consult, and no much larger clone falls within one base.

Sequencing used PBMCs. Recombination linked TRBV5-4 to TRBJ2-5; TRBD1 is a possible D gene, resting on 6 matching bases. The TCR comes from a woman between 40 and 50 years old in good health. Some clones in this sample may be carry-over from other donors' samples. The DNA sequence reads TGTGCCAGCAGCTTTTGGGGGCGGGCGTACCAAGAGACCCAGTACTTC. It translates as CASSFWGRAYQETQYF.